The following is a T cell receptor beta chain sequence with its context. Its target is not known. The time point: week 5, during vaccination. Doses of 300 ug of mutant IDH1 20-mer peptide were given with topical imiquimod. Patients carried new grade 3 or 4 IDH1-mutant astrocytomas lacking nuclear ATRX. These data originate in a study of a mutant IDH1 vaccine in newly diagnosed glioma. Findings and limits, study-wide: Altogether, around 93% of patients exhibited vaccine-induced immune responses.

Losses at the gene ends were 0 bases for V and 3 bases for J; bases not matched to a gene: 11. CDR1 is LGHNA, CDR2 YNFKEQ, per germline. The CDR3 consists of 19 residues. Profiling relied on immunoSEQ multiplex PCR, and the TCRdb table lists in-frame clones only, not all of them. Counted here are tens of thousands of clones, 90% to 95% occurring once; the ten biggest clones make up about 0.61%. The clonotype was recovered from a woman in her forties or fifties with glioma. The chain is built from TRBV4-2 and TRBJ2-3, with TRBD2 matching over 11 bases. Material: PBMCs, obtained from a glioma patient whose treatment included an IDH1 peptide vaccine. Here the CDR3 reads CASSQELTSGRGGTDTQYF. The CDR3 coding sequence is TGTGCCAGCAGCCAAGAGTTAACTAGCGGGAGAGGTGGTACAGATACGCAGTATTTT.